These T cell receptor beta chains were read from a single sample in a study of identical twins. TCRdb fed the 5' RACE reads into MiXCR, producing one record per CDR3 protein. The sample consists of 450,000 or so distinct CDR3 sequences, roughly 20% of them appearing once. The sequencing sample was made of naive T cells sorted from blood. The receptors were gathered from a man aged 45-65 years in good health. CDR3s include the opening cysteine and the closing phenylalanine or tryptophan. A D gene is named only where the DNA matches it firmly. Expanded clones get a size class; other rows say once, few or many, or leave the size out.

- many TRBJ2-7 TRBV25-1 TGTGCCAGCAGGGCCCAAGGAATTTACGAGCAGTACTTC CASRAQGIYEQYF
- - TRBJ2-6 TRBV20-1 TGCAGTGCTAGAGATCCCAGGCTCTCTGGGGCCAACGTCCTGACTTTC CSARDPRLSGANVLTF
- many TRBJ2-1 TRBV5-1 TGCGCCAGCAGGGTATTAGCGGCAGGCTACAATGAGCAGTTCTTC CASRVLAAGYNEQFF
- - TRBJ2-5 TRBV5-5 TGTGCCAGCAGCTTGCCCTTGGGTCGGGCGCATAGGGAGACCCAGTACTTC CASSLPLGRAHRETQYF
TRBD2 many TRBJ2-1 TRBV10-3 TGTGCCATCAGGGAGAGCGGGGGGCAAAACAATGAGCAGTTCTTC CAIRESGGQNNEQFF
- few TRBJ1-1 TRBV6-2/TRBV6-3 TGTGCCAGCACTCAACTCGACCTATCTCCTGAAGCTTTCTTT CASTQLDLSPEAFF
- - TRBJ2-4 TRBV6-5 TGTGCCAGCAGTTACTCCGACAGAGTCGACCTGAGGGAAAACATTCAGTACTTC CASSYSDRVDLRENIQYF
- many TRBJ1-3 TRBV29-1 TGCAGCGTTGTGGAGGACACCATATATTTT CSVVEDTIYF
- few TRBJ2-5 TRBV20-1 TGCAGTGCTAGAGATCATGGAGCGGAGACCCAGTACTTC CSARDHGAETQYF
- - TRBJ2-1 TRBV11-2 TGTGCCAGCAGCTCCTATCGAGGACGCGGCTCCTACAATGAGCAGTTCTTC CASSSYRGRGSYNEQFF
- - TRBJ2-5 TRBV12-3/TRBV12-4 TGTGCCAGCAGGGGTCCGGGACAAGAGACCCAGTACTTC CASRGPGQETQYF
- many TRBJ2-5 TRBV29-1 TGCAGCGTTGCCGTTCCTCAGCAGACCCAGTACTTC CSVAVPQQTQYF
- - TRBJ2-5 TRBV6-2/TRBV6-3 TGTGCCAGCAGTTACTACGTGCCACCTCGGACCCAGTACTTC CASSYYVPPRTQYF
- - TRBJ1-5 TRBV5-5 TGTGCCAGCAGCTTGGAGCACAGCTTAAATCAGCCCCAGCATTTT CASSLEHSLNQPQHF
TRBD2 few TRBJ2-1 TRBV6-2/TRBV6-3 TGTGCCAGCAGACAGACTAGCGGGGGCTACAATGAGCAGTTCTTC CASRQTSGGYNEQFF
TRBD1 - TRBJ2-2 TRBV5-4 TGTGCCAGCACCCGAGGGGGACAGGGTCCCGGGGAGCTGTTTTTT CASTRGGQGPGELFF
- few TRBJ1-1 TRBV7-8 TGTGCCAGCAGCTTAGCGCTGTGGGCGGATATAATGAACACTGAAGCTTTCTTT CASSLALWADIMNTEAFF
TRBD2 few TRBJ2-1 TRBV20-1 TGCAGTCCTAGAGATCGAGCGGGAGGGTTCAATGAGCAGTTCTTC CSPRDRAGGFNEQFF
TRBD1 many TRBJ2-1 TRBV7-3 TGTGCCAGCAGCTTATATGAGACAGGGTCCTACAATGAGCAGTTCTTC CASSLYETGSYNEQFF
- - TRBJ2-7 TRBV4-1 TGCGCCAGCAGCCAAGCGGCGGGGGCCCTCTACGAGCAGTACTTC CASSQAAGALYEQYF
TRBD1 few TRBJ2-5 TRBV29-1 TGCAGCGTTGATACAGGGGTAAAAGAGACCCAGTACTTC CSVDTGVKETQYF
- many TRBJ2-3 TRBV29-1 TGCAGCGTCCAGGGACTTAGCACAGATACGCAGTATTTT CSVQGLSTDTQYF
- - TRBJ1-1 TRBV20-1 TGCAGTGCTAGTCCAGGGGCCATGAACACTGAAGCTTTCTTT CSASPGAMNTEAFF